This T cell receptor (beta chain) was found in a study of vaccination effects on CD4 cells after COVID-19 (dated 2022 in TCRdb). Context from the whole study: In the ViraFEST assay, PBMC were stimulated with viral peptide pools, and antigen-specific CD4+ T cell clonotypes were then identified by expansion using TCR sequencing. In the study, cultures from other donors were sequenced using the Oncomine TCR Beta short-read assay on an Illumina iSeq 100. Two doses of either the BNT162b2 or the mRNA-1273 mRNA SARS-CoV-2 vaccine were administered to participants. The full study included some 10 COVID-19 convalescent patients and a few SARS-CoV-2-naive healthy vaccine recipients. Some 2 million PBMC per well were cultured with around 10 ug/ml peptides in IMDM containing around 4.6% human AB serum, approximately 10 IU/ml IL-2 and gentamicin. SARS-CoV-2 spike-specific CD4+ TCR repertoires were compared before and after mRNA vaccination in COVID-19 convalescent patients and in infection-naive vaccine recipients.

V is cut by 0 bases and J by 3 bases, and the space between the germline ends is 10 bases. The CDR3 spans 14 residues, from the cysteine through the phenylalanine. Only the CDR3 region is kept as DNA, spanning 42 bases read in frame from base 1. CDR1 and CDR2 (SGHRS, YFSETQ) derive from the germline V gene. After 10 to 11 days of culture, CD4+ T cells were isolated with the EasySep CD4+ T cell isolation kit. None of the healthy vaccine recipients had a prior SARS-CoV-2 infection, which was confirmed by nucleocapsid antibody tests that came back negative both before and after vaccination. On days 3 and 7, half of the culture medium was replaced with fresh IL-2-containing medium. Each peptide stimulation condition was cultured in triplicate wells unless otherwise noted. PBMC were separated from whole blood using Ficoll-Paque Plus gradient centrifugation and were then either cryopreserved at -140C or used fresh. The QIAamp micro DNA kit was used to extract genomic DNA from the cultured CD4+ T cells.

Receptors were amplified or captured by the immunoSEQ multiplex PCR assay. TCR beta CDR3 sequencing was performed on DNA from the cultured, isolated CD4+ T cells. From the authors' description of their analysis: Non-productive TCR sequences were removed and reads were trimmed to the CDR3 region, keeping CDR3s of at least 7 amino acids. Antigen-specific clonotypes were identified using the MANAFEST web app by comparison of expansion in peptide wells against reference cultures. To be called positive, a clone needed expansion at FDR<0.05 compared with the reference and with all other wells, an odds ratio greater than 5, and a frequency greater than 0.1% in two replicate wells. A clonotype was called cross-reactive if it was significantly expanded both in SARS-CoV-2 spike wells and in at least one common cold coronavirus spike condition. CDR3 similarity was assessed by Levenshtein distance using the stringdist R package, and unrooted trees were constructed with ape in R 3.6.1. This is the immuneACCESS table as TCRdb keeps it, with only in-frame sequences that have V and J called. A part of the clones is gone; compared with another copy, unresolved V genes explain less than half, and the rest is unexplained. D and trimming come from the DNA, and the V and J calls and clone size come from that table. The sample table contains tens of thousands of clones; only one count was recorded for about 65% of them. Over 4% of the sample belongs to the ten largest clones.

Overall results and qualifications from the work: Among healthy vaccine recipients, nearly all vaccine-induced clones were SARS-CoV-2 mono-reactive, and only 1 of 255 was cross-reactive with common cold coronaviruses. At late post-vaccination timepoints, both infection-induced and vaccine-induced clones showed marked clonal contraction, consistent with waning T cell responses. The study was limited by a small number of convalescent patients, and early post-infection timepoints were lacking.

Concerning this clone itself: Which antigen it targets is not known. No much larger clone exists at a distance of one base, and base qualities are not known.

The clonotype originates from a human donor who received a COVID-19 vaccine. The chain was built from TRBV5-1 and TRBJ2-7; TRBD2 is possibly the D segment (5 matching bases). Here the sequenced sample was CD4+ T cells from PBMCs cultured without peptide, taken before COVID-19 vaccination. At the DNA level, the sequence is TGCGCCAGCAGCTTGGCGAGCGGAGACTACGAGCAGTACTTC. Its coded protein is CASSLASGDYEQYF.